This TCR beta chain was captured in a study of blood T cell repertoires in COVID-19. Study context: Both acute and convalescent COVID-19 samples were obtained from the United States, Italy and Spain. Sample material is recorded as cDNA or gDNA derived from T cells, B-cell-depleted T cells, or PBMCs.

CDR1 and CDR2 (germline): MNHEY, SVGAGI. The V segment lost 5 bases and the J segment 3 bases; nucleotides outside the gene matches: 2. This CDR3 comprises 14 residues. Original data processing: Reference gene primer amplification in the assay estimated nucleated cell counts. Clones were read by immunoSEQ multiplex PCR, and TCRdb kept only the in-frame ones, dropping some. V and J calls plus clone size are reproduced from that table; the DNA served to infer D and trimming. The top ten hold 3.5% to 5% of the sample, which has tens of thousands of clones, roughly 96% seen once. This sequence joins TRBV6-5 and TRBJ2-7, with 12 bases that match TRBD2. The TCR originated in a human donor with active COVID-19. The donor label of this sample is uncertain. The sequencing input was peripheral blood. The CDR3 is CASSPTSGSYEQYF. CDR3 DNA: TGTGCCAGCAGTCCGACTAGCGGGAGCTACGAGCAGTACTTC.